The 10 T cell receptor beta chains below were found in one sample sequenced in a study of shared clonotypes between healthy human individuals. Selected positively for CCR7 and CD45RO-negative, naive CD8 cells excluded terminally differentiated effector memory CD45RA+ cells. Libraries were prepared by immunoSEQ multiplex PCR; TCRdb keeps only in-frame clonotypes and omits some of them. The data hold about 2.1 million clones, with approximately 94% observed a single time. Sequences were obtained from naive CD8+ T cells from PBMCs. The receptors shown here come from a man younger than 35 in good health. Some clones in this sample may be carry-over from other donors' samples.

The CDR3 region has the DNA TGTGCCAGCAGCTTAGCCAGTTACCACGAGCAGTACTTC. This gives the protein CASSLASYHEQYF. The V gene is TRBV7-9, the J gene TRBJ2-7; D ambiguous. The CDR3 runs 13 residues. Germline CDR1 reads SEHNR; CDR2 reads FQNEAQ (reference sequence). V was pared by 0 bases and J by 5 bases, with 8 bases between.

This clone has only one observation. The chain combines TRBV5-1 with TRBJ2-1; no firm D call. The CDR3 sequence is 17 residues long. V lost 2 bases to trimming and J lost 6 bases, with 21 bases between them. Germline CDR1 is SGHRS and CDR2 is YFSETQ. CDR3 loop: CASSLDLQLSRSNEQFF. CDR3 DNA sequence: TGCGCCAGCAGCTTAGACTTACAGCTGTCTCGGAGCAATGAGCAGTTCTTC. Using reference TRBV5-1 and TRBJ2-1 for the parts outside the CDR3, the full variable domain is KAGVTQTPRYLIKTRGQQVTLSCSPISGHRSVSWYQQTPGQGLQFLFEYFSETQRNKGNFPGRFSGRQFSNSRSEMNVSTLELGDSALYLCASSLDLQLSRSNEQFFGPGTRLTVL.

As regards this clone: Other DNA sequences from this sample encode an identical CDR3 as well. The rearrangement joins TRBV19 to TRBJ2-1, with D perhaps TRBD1 (5 bases). Trimming took off 3 bases at V and 10 bases at J, with 13 bases between the two ends. Germline V gene lookup returns CDR1 LNHDA and CDR2 SQIVND (reference sequence). The CDR3 has 13 residues. CDR3 sequence reads: CASSMTPRGEQFF. CDR3 sequence (DNA): TGTGCCAGTAGTATGACCCCTAGGGGCGAGCAGTTCTTC.

The V gene is TRBV5-4, the J gene TRBJ2-7; the match to TRBD1 covers 9 bases. Germline CDR1 SGHNT, CDR2 YYREEE (reference sequence). The CDR3 length is 13 residues. V lost 5 bases, J lost 7 bases, and 7 bases stayed unmatched. Here the CDR3 reads CASRNGTGNEQYF. CDR3 DNA sequence: TGTGCCAGCAGAAATGGGACAGGGAATGAGCAGTACTTC.

CDR3 coding DNA: TGTGCCAGCAGCTTAGTGGCGGGAAAAACAGATACGCAGTATTTT. This sequence encodes CASSLVAGKTDTQYF. This chain joins TRBV7-6 and TRBJ2-3; a possible D gene is TRBD2 (6 bases). CDR1 and CDR2 from the germline V gene are SGHVS and FNYEAQ. The CDR3 has 15 residues. V was trimmed by 1 base and J by 3 bases, leaving 11 bases between them.

The chain uses TRBV28 and TRBJ1-5; a weak D match, TRBD1 (6 bases). V lost 2 bases to trimming and J lost 0 bases, with 14 bases between them. CDR3 length: 17 residues. Germline V gene sequence: CDR1 MDHEN, CDR2 SYDVKM. The CDR3 spells CASSLATGQYSNQPQHF. The CDR3 DNA sequence: TGTGCCAGCAGTTTAGCTACAGGACAGTATAGCAATCAGCCCCAGCATTTT.

This clone was observed a single time. The chain is built from TRBV15 and TRBJ2-6; D unclear. The V gene's germline CDR1 is LNHNV and CDR2 YYDKDF (reference sequence). This CDR3 contains 13 residues. The V end was cut by 0 bases, the J end by 12 bases, with 9 bases between. DNA for the CDR3: TGTGCCACCAGCAGAGATCCCCACCCCGTCCTGACTTTC. This sequence encodes CATSRDPHPVLTF.

The chain joins TRBV28 to TRBJ2-7; 8 bases are a match to TRBD2. The CDR3 is 14 residues long. With V trimmed by 6 bases and J by 5 bases, 9 bases remained unmatched. From germline, CDR1 is MDHEN and CDR2 SYDVKM. The CDR3 DNA follows: TGTGCCAGCAGCCGGAGGCGGGAGGTTGACGAGCAGTACTTC. Its translation: CASSRRREVDEQYF.

The rearrangement links TRBV27 to TRBJ2-7; 10 bases map to TRBD1. From germline, CDR1 is MNHEY and CDR2 SMNVEV (reference sequence). J gave up 10 bases and V 3 bases, and 6 bases lay outside the gene matches. The length of the CDR3 is 13 residues. DNA of the CDR3: TGTGCCAGCAGTTTCTCGGGACAGGGGAATCAGTACTTC. Translating it yields CASSFSGQGNQYF.

The V call is TRBV10-2, the J call TRBJ1-1, with TRBD1 matching over 7 bases. Losses at the gene ends were 2 bases for V and 0 bases for J; bases not matched to a gene: 9. The germline V gene encodes CDR1 WSHSY and CDR2 SAAADI. The length of the CDR3 is 17 residues. CDR3 sequence reads: CASSEPRQGVVNTEAFF. The CDR3 bases are TGCGCCAGCAGTGAGCCCCGACAGGGTGTGGTGAACACTGAAGCTTTCTTT.